What follows describes a single T cell receptor (beta chain). Its target is unknown. The data stem from a study of T cell responses to AZD1222 COVID-19 vaccine. Study outcomes and limitations: Reportedly, close to half of spike-specific TCRs are directed against unmutated variant regions.

Clones were sequenced by immunoSEQ multiplex PCR, and TCRdb holds only the in-frame ones, with some missing. The sample has about 210,000 clones, around 94% seen once. Germline V gives CDR1 MGHRA, CDR2 YSYEKL. With 2 bases removed from V and 3 bases from J, the gap between germline ends came to 19 bases. CDR3 length equals 17 residues. This sequence originates from an adult who received the MenACWY meningococcal vaccine as a control. The chain recombines TRBV4-1 with TRBJ1-2; possible D gene TRBD1, 5 bases. The specimen was peripheral blood, collected 28 days after the second dose of the MenACWY control vaccine. The CDR3 nucleotides read TGCGCCAGCAGCCAATTCCTGGGGCAAAAAATGGACTATGGCTACACCTTC. Protein product: CASSQFLGQKMDYGYTF.